These 5 T cell receptor beta chains came from one sample sequenced in a study of identical twins. TCRdb fed the 5' RACE reads into MiXCR, producing one record per CDR3 protein. The sample has some 200,000 distinct CDR3 sequences, around 6.9% seen once. These same data were also listed under a study on yellow fever vaccine responses in identical twins.

Sequencing was performed on memory (CD45RO+) T cells sorted from blood. These receptors were taken from a woman under 30 in good health.

This chain links TRBV7-2 with TRBJ2-5; D remains ambiguous. CDR1 SGHTA and CDR2 FQGNSA come from the germline V gene. V lost 1 base, J lost 5 bases, and 8 bases lay in between. The CDR3 totals 13 residues. The chain's CDR3 is CASSLGSRETQYF. For the CDR3, the DNA is TGTGCCAGCAGCTTAGGGTCTCGGGAGACCCAGTACTTC.

Only a few counts were recorded for this clonotype. The chain has TRBV11-3 and TRBJ2-2; D is perhaps TRBD1 or TRBD2 (7 bases each). Germline V gene lookup returns CDR1 SGHNT and CDR2 YENEEA. The CDR3 sequence is 15 residues long. The V gene lost 9 bases and the J gene lost 2 bases, with 16 bases spanning the gap. In nucleotides, the CDR3 is TGTGCCAGTCAGAGCGGGACAGCTAACACCGGGGAGCTGTTTTTT. Its translation: CASQSGTANTGELFF.

This clonotype is medium-sized by share. The V call is TRBV15, the J call TRBJ2-1; no clear D. V was clipped by 0 bases and J by 5 bases, with 5 bases between them. Germline CDR1 LNHNV, CDR2 YYDKDF (reference sequence). The CDR3 loop spans 13 amino acids. The CDR3 region is CATSRDSHNEQFF. CDR3 coding DNA: TGTGCCACCAGCAGAGACAGCCACAATGAGCAGTTCTTC.

The chain recombines TRBV5-6 with TRBJ2-7, with 9 bases aligning to TRBD1. From germline, CDR1 is SGHDT and CDR2 YYEEEE. V dropped 4 bases and J dropped 3; count of bases not matched to a gene: 11. The CDR3 contains 16 residues. The CDR3 region is CASSPLGTGNYYEQYF. CDR3 DNA: TGTGCCAGCAGCCCGCTCGGGACAGGGAACTACTACGAGCAGTACTTC.

This clonotype was seen at least ten times. The CDR3, as DNA: TGCGCCAGCAGCTTGGACGGACAGGGGAGATCACCCCTCCACTTT. It is translated as CASSLDGQGRSPLHF. The chain couples TRBV5-1 to TRBJ1-6; 9 nucleotides agree with TRBD1. The junction had 5 bases not matched to a gene; V was cut back by 0 bases and J by 10 bases. The CDR3 runs 15 residues. Germline-derived CDR1 and CDR2 are SGHRS and YFSETQ.